The rows below give T cell receptor beta chains drawn from one sample of a study of blood T cells in healthy people across ages. A single record per CDR3 protein comes from TCRdb applying MiXCR to the 5' RACE reads. Found here are 850,000 to 1,000,000 distinct CDR3 sequences, about 51% of them singletons; the top ten hold around 21%. Specimen: blood. Receptors were obtained from a woman in her fifties or sixties in good health. Each CDR3 is given with its conserved first and last residue. Each record gives: V gene, D gene, clone size, CDR3 length, J gene, CDR3 protein, CDR3 DNA. D genes are given only for firm matches. A row's size may be missing; if present it is once, few, many or a size class.

TRBV20-1	-	-	13	TRBJ2-3	CSHPGQGTDTQYF	TGCAGCCATCCGGGGCAGGGCACAGATACGCAGTATTTT
TRBV10-3	TRBD1	-	13	TRBJ1-2	CAISEIGQAGYTF	TGTGCCATCAGTGAAATTGGACAGGCCGGCTACACCTTC
TRBV3-1	-	-	15	TRBJ2-3	CASSQWRVGTDTQYF	TGTGCCAGCAGCCAATGGAGGGTGGGGACAGATACGCAGTATTTT
TRBV7-3	-	few	15	TRBJ2-1	CASSLFLEGQGEQFF	TGTGCCAGCAGCTTATTTCTTGAGGGCCAGGGTGAGCAGTTCTTC
TRBV5-5	-	-	13	TRBJ1-5	CASSAAGNQPQHF	TGTGCCAGCAGCGCCGCGGGGAATCAGCCCCAGCATTTT
TRBV20-1	-	-	16	TRBJ1-5	CSASVFGQGNNQPQHF	TGCAGTGCTAGTGTTTTCGGGCAGGGTAACAATCAGCCCCAGCATTTT
TRBV12-3/TRBV12-4	TRBD2	few	16	TRBJ2-5	CASSPGTSGKGETQYF	TGTGCCAGCAGCCCCGGGACTAGCGGGAAGGGTGAGACCCAGTACTTC
TRBV27	-	-	13	TRBJ2-3	CASSRSRLDTQYF	TGTGCCAGCAGTCGCAGTAGATTAGATACGCAGTATTTT
TRBV28	TRBD2	few	15	TRBJ2-5	CASSASGSGGETQYF	TGTGCCAGCAGTGCTAGCGGGTCGGGCGGAGAGACCCAGTACTTC
TRBV7-2	-	few	13	TRBJ2-7	CASSLGYADEQYF	TGTGCCAGCAGCTTAGGTTACGCCGACGAGCAGTACTTC
TRBV4-2	-	few	15	TRBJ2-7	CASSQELGSSNEQYF	TGTGCCAGCAGCCAAGAACTTGGTAGTAGTAACGAGCAGTACTTC
TRBV3-1	-	-	16	TRBJ2-1	CASSQASFSGYNEQFF	TGTGCCAGCAGCCAGGCGAGTTTTTCGGGGTACAATGAGCAGTTCTTC
TRBV11-2	-	-	14	TRBJ2-2	CASSFERNTGELFF	TGTGCCAGCAGCTTCGAGCGAAACACCGGGGAGCTGTTTTTT
TRBV15	TRBD1	-	12	TRBJ2-4	CATSRDRNIQYF	TGTGCCACCAGCAGGGACAGGAACATTCAGTACTTC
TRBV6-6	TRBD1	-	13	TRBJ1-1	CASRYVQGEGAFF	TGTGCCAGCAGATACGTCCAGGGGGAAGGGGCTTTCTTT
TRBV5-1	-	-	12	TRBJ2-2	CASRFDTGELFF	TGCGCCAGCAGGTTCGACACCGGGGAGCTGTTTTTT
TRBV15	-	-	18	TRBJ2-6	CATRGGDRVLLGANVLTF	TGTGCCACCAGGGGGGGGGACAGAGTTCTTCTCGGGGCCAACGTCCTGACTTTC
TRBV25-1	-	-	15	TRBJ2-5	CASSPEGRVQETQYF	TGTGCCAGCAGCCCCGAAGGAAGAGTACAAGAGACCCAGTACTTC
TRBV9	-	once	16	TRBJ2-1	CASSARGVMSYNEQFF	TGTGCCAGCAGCGCCAGGGGTGTCATGTCTTACAATGAGCAGTTCTTC
TRBV7-9	-	-	14	TRBJ2-2	CASSPHYDAGELFF	TGTGCCAGCAGCCCCCATTACGACGCCGGGGAGCTGTTTTTT
TRBV20-1	TRBD2	-	15	TRBJ2-3	CSASESSGGVDTQYF	TGCAGTGCTTCGGAATCTAGCGGGGGGGTGGATACGCAGTATTTT
TRBV28	-	-	17	TRBJ2-7	CASSPPGGEDTYNEQYF	TGTGCCAGCAGTCCCCCAGGAGGGGAGGACACCTACAATGAGCAGTACTTC
TRBV6-5	-	-	13	TRBJ1-2	CASTATWDYGYTF	TGTGCCAGCACGGCAACTTGGGACTATGGCTACACCTTC
TRBV5-6	-	-	16	TRBJ1-6	CASSSDSSSYNSPLHF	TGTGCCAGCAGCTCAGACTCGAGCTCCTATAATTCACCCCTCCACTTT
TRBV10-3	TRBD1	-	15	TRBJ1-2	CAISDASGGAFGYTF	TGTGCCATCAGTGATGCTTCAGGGGGCGCGTTTGGCTACACCTTC
TRBV20-1	-	few	14	TRBJ1-5	CSATSRQVNQPQHF	TGCAGTGCTACCTCTCGCCAGGTCAATCAGCCCCAGCATTTT
TRBV18	-	-	14	TRBJ2-7	CASSPALNSYEQYF	TGTGCCAGCTCACCAGCCCTGAACTCCTACGAGCAGTACTTC
TRBV15	-	-	15	TRBJ2-6	CATSRDGYGANVPTF	TGTGCCACCAGCAGAGACGGGTACGGGGCCAACGTCCCGACTTTC
TRBV18	-	-	14	TRBJ1-1	CASSPEELNTEAFF	TGTGCCAGCTCACCAGAAGAATTGAACACTGAAGCTTTCTTT
TRBV29-1	-	-	13	TRBJ2-2	CSVVSVALGELFF	TGCAGCGTTGTATCGGTAGCCCTCGGGGAGCTGTTTTTT
TRBV20-1	TRBD1	-	13	TRBJ1-2	CSARAQGAGGYTF	TGCAGTGCTAGAGCCCAGGGGGCGGGTGGCTACACCTTC
TRBV10-3	TRBD1	few	15	TRBJ1-1	CAISESTGETTEAFF	TGTGCCATCAGTGAGTCGACAGGGGAAACCACTGAAGCTTTCTTT
TRBV30	TRBD1	-	12	TRBJ2-7	CAWKGQGPEQYF	TGTGCCTGGAAGGGACAGGGACCCGAGCAGTACTTC
TRBV28	-	-	14	TRBJ1-2	CASRGPGATGGYTF	TGTGCCAGCAGAGGGCCAGGGGCGACCGGTGGCTACACCTTC
TRBV20-1	-	-	14	TRBJ2-1	CSALGAGSYNEQFF	TGCAGTGCCCTGGGGGCGGGCTCCTACAATGAGCAGTTCTTC
TRBV7-2	-	-	13	TRBJ2-7	CASRGFETYEQYF	TGTGCCAGCAGGGGGTTTGAGACCTACGAGCAGTACTTC
TRBV7-9	-	-	15	TRBJ1-2	CASSLGGFAGDGYTF	TGTGCCAGCAGCTTAGGGGGCTTTGCAGGTGATGGCTACACCTTC
TRBV5-1	TRBD2	-	16	TRBJ2-3	CASSRGLAGLADTQYF	TGCGCCAGCAGCAGGGGACTAGCGGGATTGGCAGATACGCAGTATTTT
TRBV28	TRBD1	-	16	TRBJ2-3	CASSLRDRVWADTQYF	TGTGCCAGCAGTCTCCGGGACAGGGTTTGGGCAGATACGCAGTATTTT
TRBV29-1	-	-	12	TRBJ2-1	CSGDRTHNEQFF	TGCAGCGGAGACAGGACACACAATGAGCAGTTCTTC
TRBV7-2	-	few	15	TRBJ2-3	CASSFSAGILDTQYF	TGTGCCAGCAGCTTTTCTGCGGGAATTTTAGATACGCAGTATTTT
TRBV7-6	TRBD1	-	15	TRBJ2-3	CASSLAPRQGDTQYF	TGTGCCAGCAGCTTAGCCCCGAGACAGGGAGATACGCAGTATTTT
TRBV7-2	-	-	15	TRBJ1-6	CASSLTVQSNSPLHF	TGTGCCAGCAGCTTGACAGTCCAGAGTAATTCACCCCTCCACTTT
TRBV28	-	-	15	TRBJ2-5	CASGVAGRGKETQYF	TGTGCCAGCGGCGTTGCAGGGCGGGGTAAAGAGACCCAGTACTTC
TRBV21-1	-	-	17	TRBJ2-3	CASSKVAGGVGADTQYF	TGTGCCAGCAGCAAAGTGGCTGGGGGAGTAGGCGCAGATACGCAGTATTTT
TRBV7-3	-	many	16	TRBJ2-1	CASSLGPGNSYNEQFF	TGTGCCAGCAGCTTGGGTCCCGGGAACTCCTACAATGAGCAGTTCTTC
TRBV18	TRBD1	few	16	TRBJ2-5	CASSPKGARIQETQYF	TGTGCCAGCTCACCAAAGGGGGCGAGGATCCAAGAGACCCAGTACTTC
TRBV10-3	-	few	12	TRBJ1-2	CAISESGWGYTF	TGTGCCATCAGTGAGTCCGGTTGGGGCTACACCTTC
TRBV5-6	-	-	15	TRBJ1-5	CASSLYGTSNQPQHF	TGTGCCAGCAGCTTGTACGGGACTAGCAATCAGCCCCAGCATTTT
TRBV4-1	TRBD2	few	14	TRBJ2-3	CASSQDFATSLQYF	TGCGCCAGCAGCCAAGATTTTGCGACTAGCTTGCAGTATTTT
TRBV7-2	TRBD2	-	16	TRBJ2-7	CASSLMFGLADYEQYF	TGTGCCAGCAGCTTAATGTTTGGACTAGCGGACTACGAGCAGTACTTC
TRBV29-1	-	once	14	TRBJ1-4	CSVGFPATNEKLFF	TGCAGCGTTGGTTTTCCGGCAACTAATGAAAAACTGTTTTTT
TRBV7-7	TRBD2	-	15	TRBJ2-1	CASSQGTSAYNEQFF	TGTGCCAGCAGCCAAGGGACTAGCGCTTACAATGAGCAGTTCTTC
TRBV18	TRBD1	-	15	TRBJ1-1	CASSQQRGLDTEAFF	TGTGCCAGCTCACAACAAAGGGGGCTAGACACTGAAGCTTTCTTT
TRBV7-9	TRBD1	-	16	TRBJ2-1	CASSPPDRNSYNEQFF	TGTGCCAGCAGCCCCCCGGACAGGAACTCCTACAATGAGCAGTTCTTC